The entry that follows covers one T cell receptor beta chain sequence. The data stem from a study of immune evolution from preneoplasia to lung adenocarcinoma. The repertoire was sequenced with immunoSEQ multiplex PCR; TCRdb's copy has only in-frame clones and lacks some. The sample records 4,500 to 5,000 clones, about four fifths being singletons. Germline-derived CDR1 and CDR2 are LGHNA and YNFKEQ. The CDR3 has 18 amino acids. V lost 1 base, J lost 1 base, and 17 bases lay in between. V gene TRBV4-2 combines with J gene TRBJ2-1; possible D gene TRBD1, 6 bases. The TCR sequence derives from a donor at least 70 years old with lung adenocarcinoma. The sample was FFPE adjacent normal lung tissue. CDR3 nucleotides: TGTGCCAGCAGCCAAGGGGACGAAGAAAGGGGGTCCTACAATGAGCAGTTCTTC. This codes for CASSQGDEERGSYNEQFF.